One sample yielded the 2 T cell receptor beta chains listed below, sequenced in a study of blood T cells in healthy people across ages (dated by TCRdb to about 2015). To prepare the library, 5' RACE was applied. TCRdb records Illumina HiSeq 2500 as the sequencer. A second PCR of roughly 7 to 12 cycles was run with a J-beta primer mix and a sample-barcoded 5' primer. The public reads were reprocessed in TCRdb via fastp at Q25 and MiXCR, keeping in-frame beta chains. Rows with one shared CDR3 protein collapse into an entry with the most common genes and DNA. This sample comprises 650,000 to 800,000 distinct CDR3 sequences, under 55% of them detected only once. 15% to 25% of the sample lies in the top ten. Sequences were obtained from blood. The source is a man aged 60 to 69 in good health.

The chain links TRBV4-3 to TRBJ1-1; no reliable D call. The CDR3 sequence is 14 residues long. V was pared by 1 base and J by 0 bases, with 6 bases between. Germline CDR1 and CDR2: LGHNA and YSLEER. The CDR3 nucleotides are TGCGCCAGCAGCCAAGGTGGAGTGAACACTGAAGCTTTCTTT. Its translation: CASSQGGVNTEAFF.

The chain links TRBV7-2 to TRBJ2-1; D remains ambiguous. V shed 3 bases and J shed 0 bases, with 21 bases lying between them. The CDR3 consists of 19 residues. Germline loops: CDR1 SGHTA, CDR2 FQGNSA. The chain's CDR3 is CASSLQGPTITSSYNEQFF. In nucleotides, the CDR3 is TGTGCCAGCAGCTTGCAAGGTCCAACGATAACAAGCTCCTACAATGAGCAGTTCTTC.